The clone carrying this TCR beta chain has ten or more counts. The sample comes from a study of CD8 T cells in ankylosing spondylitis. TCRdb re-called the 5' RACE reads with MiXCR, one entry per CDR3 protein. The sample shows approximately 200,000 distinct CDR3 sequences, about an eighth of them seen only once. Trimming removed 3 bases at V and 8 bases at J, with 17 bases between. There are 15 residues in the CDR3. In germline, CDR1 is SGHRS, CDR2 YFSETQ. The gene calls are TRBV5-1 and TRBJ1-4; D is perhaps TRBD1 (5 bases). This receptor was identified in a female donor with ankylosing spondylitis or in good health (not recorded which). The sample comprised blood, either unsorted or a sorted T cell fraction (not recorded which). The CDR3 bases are TGCGCCAGCAGCTCCTCGACAGAGTCTGAGGAAAAACTGTTTTTT. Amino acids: CASSSSTESEEKLFF.